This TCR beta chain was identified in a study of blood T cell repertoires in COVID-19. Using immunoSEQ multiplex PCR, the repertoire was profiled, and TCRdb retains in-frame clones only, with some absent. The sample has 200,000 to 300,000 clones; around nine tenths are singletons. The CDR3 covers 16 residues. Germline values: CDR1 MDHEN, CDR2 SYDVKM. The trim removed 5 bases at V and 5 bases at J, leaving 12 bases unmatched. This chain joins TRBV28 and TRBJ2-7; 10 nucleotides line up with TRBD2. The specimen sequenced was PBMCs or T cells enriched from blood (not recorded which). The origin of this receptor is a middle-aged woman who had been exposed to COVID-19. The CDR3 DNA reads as TGTGCCAGCAGTCCCAACCGCGGACTAGCGGTCGACGAGCAGTACTTC. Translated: CASSPNRGLAVDEQYF.